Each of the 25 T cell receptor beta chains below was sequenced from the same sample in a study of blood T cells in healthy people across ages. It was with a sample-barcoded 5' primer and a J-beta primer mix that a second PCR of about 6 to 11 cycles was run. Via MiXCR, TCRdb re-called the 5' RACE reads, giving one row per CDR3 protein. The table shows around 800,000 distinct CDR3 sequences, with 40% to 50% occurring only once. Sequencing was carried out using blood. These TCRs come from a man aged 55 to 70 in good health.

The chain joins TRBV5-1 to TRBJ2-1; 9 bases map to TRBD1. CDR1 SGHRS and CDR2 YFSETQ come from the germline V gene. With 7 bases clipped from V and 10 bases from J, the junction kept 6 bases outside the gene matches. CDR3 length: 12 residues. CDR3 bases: TGCGCCAGCGCGGACAGGGGTTACGAGCAGTTCTTC. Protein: CASADRGYEQFF.

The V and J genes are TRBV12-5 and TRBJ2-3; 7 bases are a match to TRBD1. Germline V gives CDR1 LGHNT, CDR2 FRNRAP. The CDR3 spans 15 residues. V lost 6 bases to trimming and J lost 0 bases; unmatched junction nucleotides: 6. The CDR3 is CASGLGQDSTDTQYF. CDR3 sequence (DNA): TGTGCTAGTGGCTTAGGACAGGATAGCACAGATACGCAGTATTTT. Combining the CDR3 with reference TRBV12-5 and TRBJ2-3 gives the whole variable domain DARVTQTPRHKVTEMGQEVTMRCQPILGHNTVFWYRQTMMQGLELLAYFRNRAPLDDSGMPKDRFSAEMPDATLATLKIQPSEPRDSAVYFCASGLGQDSTDTQYFGPGTRLTVL.

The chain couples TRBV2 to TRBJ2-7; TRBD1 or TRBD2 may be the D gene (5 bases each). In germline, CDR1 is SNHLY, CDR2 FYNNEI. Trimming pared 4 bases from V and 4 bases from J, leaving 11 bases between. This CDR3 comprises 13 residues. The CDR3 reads CASSGGVAYEQYF. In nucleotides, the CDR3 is TGTGCCAGCAGTGGAGGGGTAGCTTACGAGCAGTACTTC.

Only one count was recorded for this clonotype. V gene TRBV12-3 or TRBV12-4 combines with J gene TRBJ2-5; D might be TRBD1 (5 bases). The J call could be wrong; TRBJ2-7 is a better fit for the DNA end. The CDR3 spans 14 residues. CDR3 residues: CASSLGLSGNEQYF. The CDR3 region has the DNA TGTGCCAGCAGTTTGGGGCTCTCCGGTAACGAGCAGTACTTC.

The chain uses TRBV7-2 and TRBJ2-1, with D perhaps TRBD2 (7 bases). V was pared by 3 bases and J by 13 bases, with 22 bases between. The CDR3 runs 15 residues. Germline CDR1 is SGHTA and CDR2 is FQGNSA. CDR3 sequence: CASSFEGGPRETQFF. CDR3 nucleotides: TGTGCCAGCAGCTTTGAGGGGGGGCCCAGAGAGACCCAGTTCTTC. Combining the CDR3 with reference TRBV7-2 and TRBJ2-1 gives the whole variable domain GAGVSQSPSNKVTEKGKDVELRCDPISGHTALYWYRQSLGQGLEFLIYFQGNSAPDKSGLPSDRFSAERTGGSVSTLTIQRTQQEDSAVYLCASSFEGGPRETQFFGPGTRLTVL.

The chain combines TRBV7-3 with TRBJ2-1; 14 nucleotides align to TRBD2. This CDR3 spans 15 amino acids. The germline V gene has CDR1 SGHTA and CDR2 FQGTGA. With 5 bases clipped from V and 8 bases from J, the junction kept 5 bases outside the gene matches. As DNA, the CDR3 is TGTGCCAGCAGCCCGGGACTAGCGGGGGCCCATGAGCAGTTCTTC. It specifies CASSPGLAGAHEQFF.

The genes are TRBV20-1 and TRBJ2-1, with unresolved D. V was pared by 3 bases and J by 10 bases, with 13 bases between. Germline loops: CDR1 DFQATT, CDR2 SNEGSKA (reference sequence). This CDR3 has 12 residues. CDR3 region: CSASPPISEQFF. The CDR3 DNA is TGCAGTGCTAGTCCTCCTATCTCAGAGCAGTTCTTC.

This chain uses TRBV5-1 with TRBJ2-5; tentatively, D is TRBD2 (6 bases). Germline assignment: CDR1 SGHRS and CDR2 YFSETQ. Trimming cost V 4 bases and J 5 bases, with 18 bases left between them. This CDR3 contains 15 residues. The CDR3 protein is CASSAGRGNRETQYF. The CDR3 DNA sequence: TGCGCCAGCAGCGCGGGACGGGGAAACAGGGAGACCCAGTACTTC. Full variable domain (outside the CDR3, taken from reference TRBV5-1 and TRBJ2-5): KAGVTQTPRYLIKTRGQQVTLSCSPISGHRSVSWYQQTPGQGLQFLFEYFSETQRNKGNFPGRFSGRQFSNSRSEMNVSTLELGDSALYLCASSAGRGNRETQYFGPGTRLLVL.

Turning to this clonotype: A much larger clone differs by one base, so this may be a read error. The CDR3 bases are TGTGCCATCAAGGGTGGGGACAATGAGCAGTACTTC. Encoded protein: CAIKGGDNEQYF. This rearrangement joins TRBV10-3 to TRBJ2-7, with D possibly being TRBD1 (6 bases). Looked up from germline, CDR1 is ENHRY and CDR2 is SYGVKD. Trimming cost V 7 bases and J 7 bases, with 14 bases left between them. There are 12 residues in the CDR3.

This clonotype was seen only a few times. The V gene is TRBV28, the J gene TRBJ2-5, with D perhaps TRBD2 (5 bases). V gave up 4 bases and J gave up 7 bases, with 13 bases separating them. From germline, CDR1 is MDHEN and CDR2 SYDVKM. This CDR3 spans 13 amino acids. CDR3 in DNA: TGTGCCAGCAGTTCCCCGGGGATGGGGACCCAGTACTTC. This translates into CASSSPGMGTQYF.

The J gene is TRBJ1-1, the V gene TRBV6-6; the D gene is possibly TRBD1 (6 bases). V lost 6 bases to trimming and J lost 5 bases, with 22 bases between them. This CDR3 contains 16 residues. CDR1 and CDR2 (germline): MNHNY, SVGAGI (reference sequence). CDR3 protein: CASRNLRQGSGTEAFF. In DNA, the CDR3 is TGTGCCAGCAGAAACCTACGGCAGGGGAGTGGGACTGAAGCTTTCTTT.

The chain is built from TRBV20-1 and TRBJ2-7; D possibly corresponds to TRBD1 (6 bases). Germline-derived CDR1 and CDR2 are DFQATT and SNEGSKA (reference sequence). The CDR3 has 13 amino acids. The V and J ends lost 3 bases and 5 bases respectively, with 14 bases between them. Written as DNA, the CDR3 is TGCAGTGCTAGTTCTCGACAGGCCGACGAGCAGTACTTC. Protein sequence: CSASSRQADEQYF.

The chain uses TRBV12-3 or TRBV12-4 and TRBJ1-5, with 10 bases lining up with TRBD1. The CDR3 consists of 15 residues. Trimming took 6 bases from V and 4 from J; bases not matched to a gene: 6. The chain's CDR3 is CASRSDRGRNQPQHF. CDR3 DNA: TGTGCCAGCAGGTCAGACAGGGGGCGAAATCAGCCCCAGCATTTT.

Written as DNA, the CDR3 is TGTGCCAGCAGCGGAGTGTTGGCGGTGCAGTACTTC. Residues: CASSGVLAVQYF. This sequence joins TRBV3-1 and TRBJ2-4; D is ambiguous. CDR1 LGHDT and CDR2 YNNKEL come from the germline V gene (reference sequence). V was pared by 5 bases and J by 13 bases, with 15 bases between. The CDR3 is 12 amino acids.

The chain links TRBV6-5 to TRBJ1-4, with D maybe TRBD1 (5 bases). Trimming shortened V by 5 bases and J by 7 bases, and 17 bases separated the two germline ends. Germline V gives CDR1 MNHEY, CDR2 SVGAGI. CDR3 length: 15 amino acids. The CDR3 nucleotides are TGTGCCAGCAGTAAAGGGAAGGGGAGCGGTGAAAAACTGTTTTTT. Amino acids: CASSKGKGSGEKLFF.

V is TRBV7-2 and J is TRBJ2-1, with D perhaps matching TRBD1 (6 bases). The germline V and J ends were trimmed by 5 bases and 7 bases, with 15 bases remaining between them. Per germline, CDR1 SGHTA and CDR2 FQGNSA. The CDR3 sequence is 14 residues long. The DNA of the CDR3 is TGTGCCAGCAGCCGAGCCTGGGGGCAGAATGAGCAGTTCTTC. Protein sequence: CASSRAWGQNEQFF.

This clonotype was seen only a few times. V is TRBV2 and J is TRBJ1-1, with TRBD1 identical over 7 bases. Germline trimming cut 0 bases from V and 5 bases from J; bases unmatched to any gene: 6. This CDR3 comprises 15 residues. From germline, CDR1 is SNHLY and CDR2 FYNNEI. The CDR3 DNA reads TGTGCCAGCAGTGAAGCGACAGGGCGGGGGACTGAAGCTTTCTTT. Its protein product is CASSEATGRGTEAFF. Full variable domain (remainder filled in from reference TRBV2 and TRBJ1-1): EPEVTQTPSHQVTQMGQEVILRCVPISNHLYFYWYRQILGQKVEFLVSFYNNEISEKSEIFDDQFSVERPDGSNFTLKIRSTKLEDSAMYFCASSEATGRGTEAFFGQGTRLTVV.

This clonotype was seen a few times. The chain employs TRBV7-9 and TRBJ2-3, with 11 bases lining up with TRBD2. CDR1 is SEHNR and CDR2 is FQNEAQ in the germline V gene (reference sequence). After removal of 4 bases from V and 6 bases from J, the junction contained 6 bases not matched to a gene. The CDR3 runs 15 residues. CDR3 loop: CASSSLAGGQDTQYF. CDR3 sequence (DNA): TGTGCCAGCAGCTCCCTAGCGGGGGGCCAGGATACGCAGTATTTT.

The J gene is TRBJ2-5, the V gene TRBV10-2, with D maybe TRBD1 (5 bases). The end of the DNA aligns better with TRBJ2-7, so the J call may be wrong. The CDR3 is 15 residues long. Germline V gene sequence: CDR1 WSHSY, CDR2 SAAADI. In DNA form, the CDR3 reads TGCGCCAGCAGTGAGTCGACAGCCTCCACGAGCGAGCAGTACTTC. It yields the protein CASSESTASTSEQYF.

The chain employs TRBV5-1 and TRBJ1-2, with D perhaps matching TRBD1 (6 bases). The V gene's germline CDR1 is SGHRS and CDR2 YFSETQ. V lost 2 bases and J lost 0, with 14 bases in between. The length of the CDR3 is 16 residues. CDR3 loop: CASSLEQGGSNYGYTF. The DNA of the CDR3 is TGCGCCAGCAGCTTAGAACAGGGTGGGTCTAACTATGGCTACACCTTC.

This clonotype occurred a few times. The CDR3 loop is CASGDGYSYEQYF. In DNA, the CDR3 is TGTGCCAGCGGGGACGGGTACTCCTACGAGCAGTACTTC. The rearrangement uses TRBV9 and TRBJ2-7, with D perhaps TRBD1 or TRBD2 (5 bases each). CDR1 is SGDLS and CDR2 is YYNGEE in the germline V gene. This CDR3 is 13 amino acids long. The germline V and J ends were trimmed by 7 bases and 0 bases, with 11 bases remaining between them.

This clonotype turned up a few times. The CDR3 DNA reads TGCAGCGTCGGATGGACCCGGAAAGAGACCCAGTACTTC. Translating it yields CSVGWTRKETQYF. The genes are TRBV29-1 and TRBJ2-5; D gene uncertain. Germline CDR1 is SQVTM and CDR2 is ANQGSEA. V lost 6 bases and J lost 3, with 14 bases in between. This CDR3 is built from 13 residues.

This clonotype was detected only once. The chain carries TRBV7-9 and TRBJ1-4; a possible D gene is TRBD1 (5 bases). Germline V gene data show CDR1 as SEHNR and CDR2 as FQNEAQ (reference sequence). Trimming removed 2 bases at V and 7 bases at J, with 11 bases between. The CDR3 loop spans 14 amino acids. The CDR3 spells CASSLKGVGEKLFF. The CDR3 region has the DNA TGTGCCAGCAGCTTAAAAGGGGTTGGTGAAAAACTGTTTTTT. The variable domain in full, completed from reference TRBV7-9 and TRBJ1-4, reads DTGVSQNPRHKITKRGQNVTFRCDPISEHNRLYWYRQTLGQGPEFLTYFQNEAQLEKSRLLSDRFSAERPKGSFSTLEIQRTEQGDSAMYLCASSLKGVGEKLFFGSGTQLSVL.

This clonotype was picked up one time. In nucleotides, the CDR3 is TGTGCCAGCTCACCGATACAGGGGGCCTACAATGAGCAGTTCTTC. Protein sequence: CASSPIQGAYNEQFF. The V call is TRBV18, the J call TRBJ2-1, with TRBD1 matching over 8 bases. The length of the CDR3 is 15 residues. Losses at the gene ends were 3 bases for V and 2 bases for J; bases not matched to a gene: 3. CDR1 is KGHSH, CDR2 LQKENI, per germline.

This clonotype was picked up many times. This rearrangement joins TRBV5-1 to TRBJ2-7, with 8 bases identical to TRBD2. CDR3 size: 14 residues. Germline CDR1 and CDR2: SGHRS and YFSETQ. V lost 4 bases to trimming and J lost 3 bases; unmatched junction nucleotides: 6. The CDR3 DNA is TGCGCCAGCAGCCCGGGACTAGGATACTACGAGCAGTACTTC. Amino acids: CASSPGLGYYEQYF. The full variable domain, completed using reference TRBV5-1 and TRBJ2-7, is KAGVTQTPRYLIKTRGQQVTLSCSPISGHRSVSWYQQTPGQGLQFLFEYFSETQRNKGNFPGRFSGRQFSNSRSEMNVSTLELGDSALYLCASSPGLGYYEQYFGPGTRLTVT.